The 3 T cell receptor beta chains listed next were all sequenced from one sample in a study of identical twins. TCRdb analysed the 5' RACE reads with MiXCR anew, one entry per CDR3 protein. In the table there are just under 650,000 distinct CDR3 sequences, 7.1% of which are singletons. Another study also made use of these data, one on yellow fever vaccine responses in identical twins.

Sequences were obtained from PBMCs. The origin of the receptors is a woman aged 18 to 35 in good health.

This clonotype was seen a few times. This chain uses TRBV19 with TRBJ2-1, with 7 bases aligning to TRBD2. V shed 3 bases, J shed 16 bases, and the junction held 9 bases outside the gene matches. CDR1 and CDR2 from the germline V gene are LNHDA and SQIVND (reference sequence). The CDR3 contains 12 residues. CDR3 region: CASSIRERDVFF. The DNA of the CDR3 is TGTGCCAGTAGTATTCGGGAGCGGGATGTTTTCTTC.

The chain uses TRBV12-3 or TRBV12-4 and TRBJ1-4; weak D call: TRBD1 (6 bases). With 4 bases removed from V and 7 bases from J, the gap between germline ends came to 16 bases. This CDR3 is 15 amino acids long. The CDR3: CASSYTGRTFEKLFF. For the CDR3, the DNA is TGTGCCAGCAGTTATACAGGGCGGACGTTTGAAAAACTGTTTTTT.

This clonotype was seen at least ten times. This chain links TRBV7-9 with TRBJ1-1; D gene ambiguous. V lost 2 bases and J lost 0, with 10 bases in between. This CDR3 comprises 15 residues. Germline loops: CDR1 SEHNR, CDR2 FQNEAQ (reference sequence). Written as DNA, the CDR3 is TGTGCCAGCAGCTTATTCGCAAACATGAACACTGAAGCTTTCTTT. This sequence encodes CASSLFANMNTEAFF.